This T cell receptor (beta chain) came from a study of blood T cell repertoires in COVID-19. Background on the study: Donors in the United States, Italy and Spain gave samples during acute or convalescent COVID-19. T cells, B-cell-depleted T cells, or PBMCs supplied cDNA or gDNA.

Authors' methods: Reference gene primer amplification gave nucleated cell count estimates. Data came from immunoSEQ multiplex PCR; TCRdb stores just in-frame clones and leaves some out. V and J calls and clone size follow that table, whereas D and trimming were derived from the DNA. The sample contains about 130,000 clones, under 90% of which appear only once. After removal of 3 bases from V and 1 base from J, the junction contained 9 bases not matched to a gene. CDR3 length equals 18 residues. Germline CDR1 is LNHDA and CDR2 is SQIVND (reference sequence). The rearrangement links TRBV19 to TRBJ1-5; 10 bases are a match to TRBD1. Material for sequencing was peripheral blood. This clonotype was sampled from a human donor in a cohort sampled during active COVID-19. The DNA for the CDR3 is TGTGCCAGTAGTATCAGGACAGGGGGTGCCCGGAGCAATCAGCCCCAGCATTTT. Amino acid sequence: CASSIRTGGARSNQPQHF.